This entry describes one TCR beta chain. V shed 2 bases, J shed 6 bases, and the junction held 7 bases outside the gene matches. Germline V gene lookup returns CDR1 SGHVS and CDR2 FNYEAQ. The CDR3 loop spans 16 amino acids. The donor population consisted of healthy HIV-negative adults with no recent acute infections or vaccinations. Among the donors, all were Caucasian adults who lived in Nashville, Tennessee. Subsets obtained from CD4+ cells comprised CD45RA+ naive and CD45RA-negative memory cells. This sample was taken from a study of shared clonotypes between healthy human individuals. The method was immunoSEQ multiplex PCR; TCRdb's version includes in-frame clones alone and lacks a portion of them. This table has approximately 1,500,000 clones, around 97% appearing once.

The genes are TRBV7-6 and TRBJ1-4; TRBD1 matches 9 bases. Specimen: naive CD4+ T cells sorted from blood. Subset specified: CD45RA+ positively selected. The receptor was derived from a young man in good health. The CDR3 spells CASSLSGRQGDEKLFF. DNA for the CDR3: TGTGCCAGCAGCTTATCTGGGAGACAGGGGGATGAAAAACTGTTTTTT.